This T cell receptor beta chain was sequenced for a study of spatial heterogeneity in lung cancer. The V and J ends lost 11 bases and 2 bases, in that order; junction bases with no gene match: 10. CDR3 size: 15 residues. CDR1 and CDR2 from the germline V gene are SNHLY and FYNNEI. One entry per CDR3 protein results from TCRdb running MiXCR on the 5' RACE reads. The sample shows 25,000 to 35,000 distinct CDR3 sequences, roughly 10% of them seen only once. This clonotype has more than one count but fewer than ten. Time point noted: blood at routine non-recurrence follow-up after resection. The origin of this receptor is a female donor with early-stage non-small cell lung cancer. The rearrangement uses TRBV2 and TRBJ2-3; the match to TRBD2 covers 10 bases. Sequencing was performed on PBMCs, taken at follow-up. The CDR3 protein is CAGTETSGSTDTQYF. As DNA, the CDR3 is TGTGCCGGGACCGAGACTAGCGGGTCCACAGATACGCAGTATTTT.